The following is a TCR beta chain sequence with its context. The data derive from a study of T cells expressing NK-cell markers. 5'RACE template switching built TCR beta cDNA with unique molecular identifiers. TCRdb reprocessed the 5' RACE reads and stores each CDR3 protein as one record, lacking DNA. The sample has about half a million distinct CDR3 sequences. Per germline, CDR1 LGHDT and CDR2 YNNKEL (reference sequence). The length of the CDR3 is 17 residues. The clonotype was recovered from a woman aged 45 to 65 in good health. The chain recombines TRBV3-1 with TRBJ2-1; as DNA is missing, the TRBD2 call by TCRdb cannot be tested. Material for sequencing was blood T cells: a sorted CD56 or NKG2C T cell subset, CD4+ or CD8+ T cells, or bulk PBMC T cells (not recorded which). CDR3 sequence: CASSQLSGTYSYNEQFF.